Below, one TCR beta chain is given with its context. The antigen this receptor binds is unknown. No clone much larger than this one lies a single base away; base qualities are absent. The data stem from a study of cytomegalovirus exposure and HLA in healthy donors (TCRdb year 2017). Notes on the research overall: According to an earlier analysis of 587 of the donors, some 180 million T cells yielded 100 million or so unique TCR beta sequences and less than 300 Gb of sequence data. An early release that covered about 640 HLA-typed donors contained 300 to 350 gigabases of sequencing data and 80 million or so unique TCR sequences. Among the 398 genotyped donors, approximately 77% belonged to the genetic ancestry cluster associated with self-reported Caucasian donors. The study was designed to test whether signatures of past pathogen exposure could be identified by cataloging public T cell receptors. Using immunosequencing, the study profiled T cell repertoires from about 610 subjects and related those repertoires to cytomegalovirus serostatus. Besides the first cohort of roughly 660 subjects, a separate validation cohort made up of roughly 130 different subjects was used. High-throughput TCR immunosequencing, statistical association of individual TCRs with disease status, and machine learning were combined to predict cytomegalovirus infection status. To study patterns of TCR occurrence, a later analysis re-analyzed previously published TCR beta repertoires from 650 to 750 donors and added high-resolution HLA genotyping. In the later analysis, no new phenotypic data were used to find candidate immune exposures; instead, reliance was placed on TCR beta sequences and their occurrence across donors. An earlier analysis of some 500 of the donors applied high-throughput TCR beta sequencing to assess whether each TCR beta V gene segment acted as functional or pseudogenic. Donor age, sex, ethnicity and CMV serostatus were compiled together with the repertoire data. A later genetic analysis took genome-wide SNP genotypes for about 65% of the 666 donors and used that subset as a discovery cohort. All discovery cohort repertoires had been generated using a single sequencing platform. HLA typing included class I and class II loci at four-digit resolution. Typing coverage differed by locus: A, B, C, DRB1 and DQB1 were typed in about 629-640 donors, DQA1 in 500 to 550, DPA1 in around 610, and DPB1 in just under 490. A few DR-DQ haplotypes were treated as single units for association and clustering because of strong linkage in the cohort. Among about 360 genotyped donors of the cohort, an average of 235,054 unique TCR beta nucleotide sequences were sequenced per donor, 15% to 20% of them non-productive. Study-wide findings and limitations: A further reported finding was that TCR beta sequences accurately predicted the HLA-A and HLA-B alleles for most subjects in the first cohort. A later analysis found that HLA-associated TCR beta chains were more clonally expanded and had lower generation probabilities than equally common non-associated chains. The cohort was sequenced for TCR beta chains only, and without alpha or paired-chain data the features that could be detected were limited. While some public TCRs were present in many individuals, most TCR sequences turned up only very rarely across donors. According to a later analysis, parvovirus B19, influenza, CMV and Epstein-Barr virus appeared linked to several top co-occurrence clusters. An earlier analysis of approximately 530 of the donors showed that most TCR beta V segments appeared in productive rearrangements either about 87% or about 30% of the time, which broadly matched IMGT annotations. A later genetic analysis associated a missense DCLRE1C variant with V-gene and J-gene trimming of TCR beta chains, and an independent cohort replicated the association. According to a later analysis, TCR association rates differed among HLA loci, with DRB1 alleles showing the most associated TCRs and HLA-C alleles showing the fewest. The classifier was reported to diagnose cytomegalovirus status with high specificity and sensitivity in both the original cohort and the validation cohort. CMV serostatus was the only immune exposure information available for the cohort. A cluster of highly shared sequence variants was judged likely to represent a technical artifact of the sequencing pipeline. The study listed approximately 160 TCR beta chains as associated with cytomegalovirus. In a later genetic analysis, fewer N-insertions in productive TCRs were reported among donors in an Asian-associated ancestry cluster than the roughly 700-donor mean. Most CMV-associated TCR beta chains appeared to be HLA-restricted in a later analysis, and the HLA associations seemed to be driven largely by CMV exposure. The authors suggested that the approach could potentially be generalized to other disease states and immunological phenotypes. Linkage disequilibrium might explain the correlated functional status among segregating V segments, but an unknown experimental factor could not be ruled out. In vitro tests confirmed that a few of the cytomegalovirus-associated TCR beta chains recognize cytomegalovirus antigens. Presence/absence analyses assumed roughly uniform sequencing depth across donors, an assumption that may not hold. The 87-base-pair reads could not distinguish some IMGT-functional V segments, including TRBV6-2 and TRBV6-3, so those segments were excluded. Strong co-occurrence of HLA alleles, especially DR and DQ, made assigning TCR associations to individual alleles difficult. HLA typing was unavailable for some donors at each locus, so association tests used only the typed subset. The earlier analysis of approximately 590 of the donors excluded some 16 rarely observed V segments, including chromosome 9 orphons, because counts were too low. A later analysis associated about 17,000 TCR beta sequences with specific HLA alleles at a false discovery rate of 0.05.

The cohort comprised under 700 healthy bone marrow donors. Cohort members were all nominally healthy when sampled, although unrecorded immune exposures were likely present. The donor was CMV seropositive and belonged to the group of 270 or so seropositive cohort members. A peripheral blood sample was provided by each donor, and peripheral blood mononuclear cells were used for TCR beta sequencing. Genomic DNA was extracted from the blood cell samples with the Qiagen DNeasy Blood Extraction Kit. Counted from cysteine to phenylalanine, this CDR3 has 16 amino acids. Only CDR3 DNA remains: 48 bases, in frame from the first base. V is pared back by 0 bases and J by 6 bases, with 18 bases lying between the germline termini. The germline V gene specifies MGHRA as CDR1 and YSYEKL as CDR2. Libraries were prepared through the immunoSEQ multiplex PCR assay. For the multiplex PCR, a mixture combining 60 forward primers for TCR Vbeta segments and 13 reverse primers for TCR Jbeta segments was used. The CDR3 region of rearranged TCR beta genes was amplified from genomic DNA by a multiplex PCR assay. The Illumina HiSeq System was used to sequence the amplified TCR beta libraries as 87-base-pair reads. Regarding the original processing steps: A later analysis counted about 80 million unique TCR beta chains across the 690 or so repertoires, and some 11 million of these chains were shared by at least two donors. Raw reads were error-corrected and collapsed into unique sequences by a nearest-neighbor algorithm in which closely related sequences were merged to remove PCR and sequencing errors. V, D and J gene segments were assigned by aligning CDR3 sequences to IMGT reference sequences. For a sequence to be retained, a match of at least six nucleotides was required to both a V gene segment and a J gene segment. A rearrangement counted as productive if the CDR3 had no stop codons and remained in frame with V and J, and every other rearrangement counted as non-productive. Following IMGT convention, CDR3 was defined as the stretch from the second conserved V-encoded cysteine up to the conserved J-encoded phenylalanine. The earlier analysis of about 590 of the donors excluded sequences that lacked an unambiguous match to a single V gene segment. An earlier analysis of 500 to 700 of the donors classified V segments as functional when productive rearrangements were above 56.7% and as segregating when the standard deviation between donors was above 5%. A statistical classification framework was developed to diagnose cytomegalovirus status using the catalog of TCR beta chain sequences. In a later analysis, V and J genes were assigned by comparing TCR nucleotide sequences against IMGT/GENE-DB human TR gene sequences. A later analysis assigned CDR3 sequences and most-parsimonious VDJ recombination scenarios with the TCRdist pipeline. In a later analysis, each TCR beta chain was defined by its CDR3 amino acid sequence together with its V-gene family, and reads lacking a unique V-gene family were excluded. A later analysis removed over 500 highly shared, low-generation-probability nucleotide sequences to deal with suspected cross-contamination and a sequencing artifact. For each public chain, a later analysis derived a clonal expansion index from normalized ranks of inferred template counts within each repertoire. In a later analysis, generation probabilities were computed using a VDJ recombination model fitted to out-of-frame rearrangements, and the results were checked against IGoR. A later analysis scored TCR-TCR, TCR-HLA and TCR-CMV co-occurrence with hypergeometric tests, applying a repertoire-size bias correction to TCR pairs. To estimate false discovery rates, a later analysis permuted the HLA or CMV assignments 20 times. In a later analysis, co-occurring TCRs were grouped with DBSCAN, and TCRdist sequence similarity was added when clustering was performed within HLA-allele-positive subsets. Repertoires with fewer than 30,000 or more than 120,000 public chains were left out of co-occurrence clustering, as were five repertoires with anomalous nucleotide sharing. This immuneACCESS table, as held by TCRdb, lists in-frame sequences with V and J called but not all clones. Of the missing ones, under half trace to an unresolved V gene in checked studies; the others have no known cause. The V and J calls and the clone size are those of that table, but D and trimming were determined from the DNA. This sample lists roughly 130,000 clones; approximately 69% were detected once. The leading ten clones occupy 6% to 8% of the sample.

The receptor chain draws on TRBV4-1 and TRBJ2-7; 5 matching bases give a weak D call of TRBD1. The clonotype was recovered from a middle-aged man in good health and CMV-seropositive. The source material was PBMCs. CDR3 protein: CASSQDMRQTIVEQYF. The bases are TGCGCCAGCAGCCAAGATATGAGACAGACGATCGTCGAGCAGTACTTC.